Included here is one TCR beta chain sequence, with context. Per the original methods: Reference gene primer amplification in the assay estimated nucleated cell counts. TCRdb's copy holds only in-frame clones and misses some; the assay was immunoSEQ multiplex PCR. The V and J calls and clone size are taken from that table; D and trimming were inferred from the DNA. The sample has around 16,000 clones; 70% to 90% are singletons. This sample was included in a study of blood T cell repertoires in COVID-19. Study summary: In each case, the material was cDNA or gDNA derived from T cells, B-cell-depleted T cells, or PBMCs.

Deletions cut 0 bases from V and 2 bases from J, with 20 bases between. Germline values: CDR1 GTSNPN, CDR2 SVGIG (reference sequence). The CDR3 has 18 residues. Sequencing input: peripheral blood. The sequence was obtained from a human donor in a cohort sampled during active COVID-19. J is TRBJ1-5 and V is TRBV30, with no clear D. The CDR3 region has the DNA TGTGCCTGGAGTGTATTCCTCAGCCACCTAGAAGGCAATCAGCCCCAGCATTTT. Its translation is CAWSVFLSHLEGNQPQHF.